The present T cell receptor beta chain was sequenced within a study of blood T cell repertoires in COVID-19. Study information: The United States, Italy and Spain were the sources of the acute and convalescent COVID-19 samples. PBMCs, B-cell-depleted T cells, or T cells were the source of the cDNA or gDNA that made up the material.

This clone was found a few times. Source study methods: How many nucleated cells were present was estimated from reference gene primer amplification. The method was immunoSEQ multiplex PCR; TCRdb's version includes in-frame clones alone and lacks a portion of them. The V and J calls and clone size come from that table; D and trimming were worked out from the DNA. The table includes a few hundred thousand clones, approximately 89% detected once. V shed 4 bases and J 2 bases; nucleotides not matched to a gene: 1. Germline loops: CDR1 SNHLY, CDR2 FYNNEI. This CDR3 comprises 14 residues. The TCR sequence derives from a woman aged 45-65 years who had recovered from COVID-19. Specimen: peripheral blood. The chain carries TRBV2 and TRBJ1-3; 8 bases match TRBD1. The CDR3 spells CASSAGQAGNTIYF. Here the CDR3 DNA reads TGTGCCAGCAGTGCGGGACAGGCTGGAAACACCATATATTTT.